This T cell receptor beta chain was sequenced in a study of shared clonotypes between healthy human individuals. Study-wide results and caveats: It was the non-shared clonotypes that had lower generation probabilities than clonotypes shared by all four donors.

As processed by the authors: ImmunoSEQ supplied junction-only sequences lacking quality scores, so filtering was different. Profiled with immunoSEQ multiplex PCR; TCRdb holds only in-frame clones, not every one. That table is the source of V, J and clone size, and D and trimming were worked out from the DNA. The sample holds 1 million to 1.3 million clones, about four fifths seen once. Germline lookup yields CDR1 MDHEN and CDR2 SYDVKM. J gave up 4 bases and V 10 bases, and 11 bases lay outside the gene matches. CDR3 length: 16 amino acids. Note on this clone: No antigen is known for it.

The chain joins TRBV28 to TRBJ2-1; 12 nucleotides line up with TRBD2. The sequence was obtained from a man aged 18 to 30 in good health. Some clones in this sample may be carry-over from other donors' samples. Sequenced sample: memory CD4+ T cells from PBMCs. Subset meaning: CD45RA-negative fraction. CDR3 in amino acids: CATGLAGGPEYNEQFF. The CDR3 bases are TGTGCCACGGGTCTAGCGGGAGGGCCGGAATACAATGAGCAGTTCTTC. Drawing the rest from reference TRBV28 and TRBJ2-1, the complete variable domain is DVKVTQSSRYLVKRTGEKVFLECVQDMDHENMFWYRQDPGLGLRLIYFSYDVKMKEKGDIPEGYSVSREKKERFSLILESASTNQTSMYLCATGLAGGPEYNEQFFGPGTRLTVL.